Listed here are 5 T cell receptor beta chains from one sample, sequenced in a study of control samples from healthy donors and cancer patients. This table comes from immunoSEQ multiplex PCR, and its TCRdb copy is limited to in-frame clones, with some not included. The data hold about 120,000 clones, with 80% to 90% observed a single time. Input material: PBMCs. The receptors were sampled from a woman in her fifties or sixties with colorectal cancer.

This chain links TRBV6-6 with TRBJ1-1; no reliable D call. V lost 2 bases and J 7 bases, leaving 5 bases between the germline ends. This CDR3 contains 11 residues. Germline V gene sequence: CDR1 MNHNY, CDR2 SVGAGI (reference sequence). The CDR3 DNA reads TGTGCCAGCAGTTACAAGCATGAAGCTTTCTTT. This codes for CASSYKHEAFF.

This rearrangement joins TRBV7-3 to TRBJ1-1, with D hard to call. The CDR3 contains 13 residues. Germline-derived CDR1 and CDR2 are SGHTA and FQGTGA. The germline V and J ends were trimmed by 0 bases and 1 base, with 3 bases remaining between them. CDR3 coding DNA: TGTGCCAGCAGCTTAACACCGAACACTGAAGCTTTCTTT. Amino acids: CASSLTPNTEAFF. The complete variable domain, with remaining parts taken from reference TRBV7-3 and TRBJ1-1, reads GAGVSQTPSNKVTEKGKYVELRCDPISGHTALYWYRQSLGQGPEFLIYFQGTGAADDSGLPNDRFFAVRPEGSVSTLKIQRTERGDSAVYLCASSLTPNTEAFFGQGTRLTVV.

The CDR3 here is CAIRPPTGDSGANVLTF. CDR3 nucleotide sequence: TGTGCCATCAGGCCACCGACAGGGGACTCCGGGGCCAACGTCCTGACTTTC. The rearrangement uses TRBV10-3 and TRBJ2-6, with 8 positions matching TRBD1. Germline trimming cut 6 bases from V and 4 bases from J; bases unmatched to any gene: 11. Per germline, CDR1 ENHRY and CDR2 SYGVKD. The CDR3 spans 17 residues.

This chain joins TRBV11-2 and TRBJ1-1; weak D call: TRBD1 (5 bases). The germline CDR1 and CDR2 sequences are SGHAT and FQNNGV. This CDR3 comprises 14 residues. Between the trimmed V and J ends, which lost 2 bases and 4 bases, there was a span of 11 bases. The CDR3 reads CASSLSSGSTEAFF. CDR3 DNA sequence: TGTGCCAGCAGCTTATCTTCAGGGAGCACTGAAGCTTTCTTT.

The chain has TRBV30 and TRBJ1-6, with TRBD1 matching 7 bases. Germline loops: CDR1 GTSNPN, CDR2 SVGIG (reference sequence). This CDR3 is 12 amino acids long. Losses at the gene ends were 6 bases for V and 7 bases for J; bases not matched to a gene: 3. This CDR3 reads CACGQVNSPLHF. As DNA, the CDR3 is TGTGCCTGCGGACAGGTGAATTCACCCCTCCACTTT.